The sequence of this T cell receptor (beta chain) was determined in a study of cytomegalovirus exposure and HLA in healthy donors. Study-level findings and limits: According to a subsequent analysis, TCR clusters from the first cohort were inclined to appear together in the 120 or so validation repertoires. The dataset shows that most TCR sequences were rare, while some public TCRs occurred in many donors. For cytomegalovirus status, the classifier reportedly gave diagnoses with high specificity and sensitivity. CMV antigen specificity was confirmed in vitro for a few CMV-associated chains.

Germline CDR1 MNHEY, CDR2 SMNVEV (reference sequence). Trimming took off 2 bases at V and 3 bases at J, with 7 bases between the two ends. There are 13 residues in the CDR3. Measured with immunoSEQ multiplex PCR; TCRdb has only the in-frame clones, and not every one. The top ten clones hold about 3% of a sample with around 70,000 clones, about 91% of them seen once. Concerning this clone: Its antigen is still unknown.

Sequencing was done on a sample of PBMCs. The TCR was taken from a man between 18 and 35 years old in good health and CMV-seronegative. The rearrangement joins TRBV27 to TRBJ1-1; D remains unclear. CDR3 sequence (DNA): TGTGCCAGCAGTTTAGTTCCATACACTGAAGCTTTCTTT. Its translation is CASSLVPYTEAFF.